This is a list of T cell receptor beta chains from one sample in a study of shared clonotypes between healthy human individuals. Measured with immunoSEQ multiplex PCR; TCRdb has only the in-frame clones, and not every one. The sample contains nearly 1 million clones, over 75% of which appear only once. The specimen sequenced was memory CD4+ T cells sorted from blood. Receptors were obtained from a man aged 18-30 years in good health. CDR3s include the opening cysteine and the closing phenylalanine or tryptophan. Fields, in order: V gene, J gene, D gene, clone size, CDR3 DNA, CDR3 protein. The D gene is left open where the match is weak. Clone size is not always given. Where it is, it says once, few, many or a class for expanded clones.

TRBV11-3	TRBJ2-1	NA	NA	TGTGCCAGCAGCTTAGGGACAGACTCCTACAATGAGCAGTTCTTC	CASSLGTDSYNEQFF
TRBV18	TRBJ2-1	NA	NA	TGTGCCAGCTCATCTCCGGGAACCTACAATGAGCAGTTCTTC	CASSSPGTYNEQFF
TRBV6-5	TRBJ1-2	NA	NA	TGTGCCAGCAGTTCCCTAGGCTATGGCTACACCTTC	CASSSLGYGYTF
TRBV10-1	TRBJ2-2	TRBD2	NA	TGCGCCAGCAGTGAATCGGGAGGGGCTACAGGCGGGGAGCTGTTTTTT	CASSESGGATGGELFF
TRBV5-1	TRBJ2-3	NA	once	TGCGCCAGCAGCTCCCTCTCGATCCGCGGGTACACAGATACGCAGTATTTT	CASSSLSIRGYTDTQYF
TRBV2	TRBJ2-7	TRBD2	NA	TGTGCCAGCAGTCGACTAGCGTTTGGTCTCGAGCAGTACTTC	CASSRLAFGLEQYF
TRBV4-1	TRBJ1-5	NA	few	TGCGCCAGCAGCCCCCGGGACAGCAATCAGCCCCAGCATTTT	CASSPRDSNQPQHF
TRBV6-1	TRBJ2-7	TRBD2	NA	TGTGCCAGCCTAGGGGGGACTAGTTCGAACTACGAGCAGTACTTC	CASLGGTSSNYEQYF
TRBV18	TRBJ2-5	TRBD1	NA	TGTGCCAGCTCACCGCGACAGGGGAACGGAGAGACCCAGTACTTC	CASSPRQGNGETQYF
TRBV6-1	TRBJ1-5	NA	NA	TGTGCCAGCAGCGGAACAGGGAGTCAGCCCCAGCATTTT	CASSGTGSQPQHF
TRBV6-5	TRBJ2-7	NA	NA	TGTGCCAGCACCAGGGGAGCCGATGGTTTCTACGAGCAGTACTTC	CASTRGADGFYEQYF
TRBV7-9	TRBJ2-7	NA	NA	TGTGCCAGCAGCTTAAAAGGGGTTGGGGACCCGTACTTC	CASSLKGVGDPYF
TRBV6-5	TRBJ2-7	NA	NA	TGTGCCAGCAGTTACTCAGAGGGGGTGACGAGCGAGCAGTACTTC	CASSYSEGVTSEQYF
TRBV5-1	TRBJ1-6	TRBD1	NA	TGCGCCAGCAGCTTGGCAGGGGGGGTGGATAATTCACCCCTCCACTTT	CASSLAGGVDNSPLHF
TRBV5-6	TRBJ2-7	TRBD2	few	TGTGCCAGCAGCTTTACGGGCGGGAGCGAGCAGTACTTC	CASSFTGGSEQYF
TRBV5-1	TRBJ2-7	NA	NA	TGCGCCAGCAGCATCGGGTCCGAAGACCACGAGCAGTACTTC	CASSIGSEDHEQYF
TRBV7-2	TRBJ2-1	NA	many	TGTGCCAGCAGCTTTTTAGCGGACAATGAGCAGTTCTTC	CASSFLADNEQFF
TRBV11-2	TRBJ1-5	NA	once	TGTGCCAGCAGCTTAGGTCAGAATAGCAATCAGCCCCAGCATTTT	CASSLGQNSNQPQHF
TRBV28	TRBJ1-2	NA	few	TGTGCCAGCAGTGGACAGTTTAGTGGCTACACCTTC	CASSGQFSGYTF
TRBV5-1	TRBJ1-1	TRBD1	few	TGCGCCAGCAGCGGGACAGGGGCGGCTGAAGCTTTCTTT	CASSGTGAAEAFF
TRBV6-6	TRBJ1-3	NA	NA	TGTGCCAGCACCCCGGGGCAGTACTCTGGAAACACCATATATTTT	CASTPGQYSGNTIYF
TRBV10-1	TRBJ2-7	NA	NA	TGCGCCAGCAGTGAGTCGGGGGGGGCTGGGTTC	CASSESGGAGF
TRBV7-4	TRBJ1-1	NA	NA	TGTGCCAGCAGCTTAGACGACGGAGGGAAGGGGACCACTGAAGCTTTCTTT	CASSLDDGGKGTTEAFF
TRBV5-1	TRBJ2-3	NA	NA	TGCGCCAGCACCCCCGGGGGTCGCACAGATACGCAGTATTTT	CASTPGGRTDTQYF
TRBV30	TRBJ1-1	NA	NA	TGTGCCTGGAGTACGGGTGGGGGGGCTGCTGAAGCTTTCTTT	CAWSTGGGAAEAFF
TRBV9	TRBJ2-5	TRBD2	NA	TGTGCCAGCAGCGTAGCCAGCGGGAGGGGGACCCAGTACTTC	CASSVASGRGTQYF
TRBV27	TRBJ1-5	NA	NA	TGTGCCAGCCACCCTGTGGGAGAGGGCAATCAGCCCCAGCATTTT	CASHPVGEGNQPQHF
TRBV7-2	TRBJ2-7	NA	NA	TGTGCCAGCAGCTTAGGTTACGGAGAGCAGTACTTC	CASSLGYGEQYF
TRBV30	TRBJ2-3	NA	NA	TGTGCCTGGGCCGTGGGAGATACGCAGTATTTT	CAWAVGDTQYF
TRBV10-2	TRBJ1-1	TRBD1	NA	TGCGCCAGCAGCGGGGGACAGGGCTGGAACCTGATCAGTGCTTTCTTT	CASSGGQGWNLISAFF
TRBV2	TRBJ2-1	TRBD2	NA	TGTGCCAGCAGTGGGCGAGCGGGAGGGCCAATCAATGAGCAGTTCTTC	CASSGRAGGPINEQFF
TRBV5-6	TRBJ2-5	TRBD1	NA	TGTGCCAGCAGCTTCCGTGGCTCCAGGACAGGGAGGCAAGAGACCCAGTACTTC	CASSFRGSRTGRQETQYF
TRBV10-1	TRBJ2-2	NA	NA	TGCGCCAGCAGTGAGGGAGGGCAGTCCGGGGAGCTGTTTTTT	CASSEGGQSGELFF
TRBV29-1	TRBJ1-3	NA	many	TGCAGCGCTGCAGGCTCTGGAAACACCATATATTTT	CSAAGSGNTIYF
TRBV5-1	TRBJ2-7	TRBD2	NA	TGCGCCAGCAGCTTGACTGGGACTAGCGGCTACGAGCAGTACTTC	CASSLTGTSGYEQYF
TRBV2	TRBJ1-1	TRBD1	few	TGTGCCAGCAGTTCTCAGGGGGCGGGCACTGAAGCTTTCTTT	CASSSQGAGTEAFF
TRBV5-6	TRBJ1-3	TRBD1	NA	TGTGCCAGCAGCTTGACGGCGCAGGACAGGGGGAGAAACACCATATATTTT	CASSLTAQDRGRNTIYF
TRBV7-9	TRBJ1-2	NA	few	TGTGCCAGCAGCTTTAGTTATCATGGCTACACCTTC	CASSFSYHGYTF
TRBV5-6	TRBJ2-1	NA	many	TGTGCCAGCAGCTTCCAAAATGAGCAGTTCTTC	CASSFQNEQFF
TRBV9	TRBJ2-5	NA	NA	TGTGCCAGCAGCGTAGGACGGGATAGCGAGACCCAGTACTTC	CASSVGRDSETQYF
TRBV7-2	TRBJ2-2	NA	few	TGTGCCAGCAGCCGACTAGTTAGTGCCGGGGAGCTGTTTTTT	CASSRLVSAGELFF
TRBV15	TRBJ2-5	TRBD2	NA	TGTGCCACCAGCAGTACTAGCGGGGGTTTCCAAGAGACCCAGTACTTC	CATSSTSGGFQETQYF
TRBV7-2	TRBJ2-3	TRBD1	NA	TGTGCCAGCAGCTTAGTTTGGGACAGCAGCACAGATATGCAGTATTTT	CASSLVWDSSTDMQYF
TRBV10-3	TRBJ2-6	NA	NA	TGTGCCATCAGGGTTTCCACGGGCTCTGGGGCCAACGTCCTGACTTTC	CAIRVSTGSGANVLTF
TRBV18	TRBJ2-5	NA	NA	TGTGCCAGCTCCGGCCCAGAGACCCAGTACTTC	CASSGPETQYF
TRBV11-2	TRBJ2-1	TRBD1	NA	TGTGCCAGCAGCTTTGGGGACAGATACTACAATGAGCAGTTCTTC	CASSFGDRYYNEQFF
TRBV5-1	TRBJ2-2	NA	NA	TGCGCCAGCAGCTTGCGCGGGCAGGCGAACACCGGGGAGCTGTTTTTT	CASSLRGQANTGELFF
TRBV7-8	TRBJ1-5	TRBD1	NA	TGTGCCAGCAGCTTATATGGACAGGACCTAAACAATCAGCCCCAGCATTTT	CASSLYGQDLNNQPQHF
TRBV10-3	TRBJ2-5	NA	NA	TGTGCCATCGCTGACACTCAAGAGACCCAGTACTTC	CAIADTQETQYF
TRBV4-3	TRBJ2-5	NA	NA	TGCGCCAGCAGCCAAGAGGGACTTTGGGTCGGGGAGACCCAGTACTTC	CASSQEGLWVGETQYF
TRBV5-1	TRBJ2-3	TRBD1	NA	TGCGCCAGCAGCTTGGAGGGGGCCAAGACAGATACGCAGTATTTT	CASSLEGAKTDTQYF
TRBV11-3	TRBJ2-3	TRBD2	NA	TGTGCCAGCAGCCGAGCGGGAGGGGTGGATACGCAGTATTTT	CASSRAGGVDTQYF
TRBV15	TRBJ1-5	NA	NA	TGTGCCACCAGCAGAGATGGGTGGAAGGGGCCGACGCCCGTCCTGTATAGCAATCAGCCCCAGCATTTT	CATSRDGWKGPTPVLYSNQPQHF
TRBV19	TRBJ1-1	TRBD1	NA	TGTGCCAGTAGTCGACGCACGGGACAGGGGAACACTGAAGCTTTCTTT	CASSRRTGQGNTEAFF
TRBV6-5	TRBJ1-6	NA	NA	TGTGCCAGCACAGGGGCGAATAATTCACCCCTCCACTTT	CASTGANNSPLHF